The 10 T cell receptor beta chains presented below share a single source sample, sequenced in a study of T cell responses to AZD1222 COVID-19 vaccine. Libraries were prepared by immunoSEQ multiplex PCR; TCRdb keeps only in-frame clonotypes and omits some of them. The data contain more than 100,000 clones, over 75% of them singletons. The sequencing here drew on peripheral blood, taken on day 0 of AZD1222 vaccination. The origin of the receptors is an adult in good health.

The chain is built from TRBV10-1 and TRBJ1-5; D is ambiguous. CDR3 length: 13 residues. Germline CDR1 is WNHNN and CDR2 is SYGVQD (reference sequence). The ends were cut back, 5 bases at V and 3 bases at J, with 8 bases in the middle. CDR3 sequence: CASSPGPNQPQHF. CDR3 DNA: TGCGCCAGCAGTCCTGGGCCCAATCAGCCCCAGCATTTT.

This chain connects TRBV30 to TRBJ1-5; D not resolved. Germline lookup yields CDR1 GTSNPN and CDR2 SVGIG (reference sequence). The CDR3 is 13 amino acids. V lost 2 bases to trimming and J lost 0 bases, with 5 bases between them. CDR3 sequence: CAWSLTSNQPQHF. CDR3 coding DNA: TGTGCCTGGAGTTTAACTAGCAATCAGCCCCAGCATTTT.

The chain recombines TRBV6-5 with TRBJ1-2; 10 bases fit TRBD1. Per germline, CDR1 MNHEY and CDR2 SVGAGI. CDR3 length: 14 amino acids. Unmatched junction bases numbered 9, after V lost 6 bases and J lost 8 bases. The CDR3 here is CASRPGQGSDGYTF. CDR3 coding DNA: TGTGCCAGCAGGCCGGGACAGGGGTCAGACGGCTACACCTTC.

The J gene is TRBJ2-1, the V gene TRBV6-5, with 10 bases matching TRBD1. CDR1 and CDR2 from the germline V gene are MNHEY and SVGAGI. This CDR3 is built from 15 residues. Trimming cost V 0 bases and J 6 bases; bases outside gene matches: 2. CDR3 DNA: TGTGCCAGCAGTTACTCGAGGACAGGGGGCAATGAGCAGTTCTTC. Its translation is CASSYSRTGGNEQFF.

This chain connects TRBV20-1 to TRBJ2-1; D is unclear. Trimming took 6 bases from V and 6 from J, leaving 9 bases between them. The CDR3 is 11 residues long. CDR1 and CDR2 (germline): DFQATT, SNEGSKA (reference sequence). CDR3 sequence reads: CSATPSNEQFF. In DNA form, the CDR3 reads TGCAGTGCCACCCCGAGCAATGAGCAGTTCTTC.

The chain links TRBV5-4 to TRBJ1-3; no definite D call. The ends were cut back, 4 bases at V and 0 bases at J, with 8 bases in the middle. This CDR3 comprises 14 residues. The germline CDR1 and CDR2 sequences are SGHNT and YYREEE (reference sequence). The CDR3, as DNA: TGTGCCAGCAGCCCCGCCAGCTCTGGAAACACCATATATTTT. The encoded protein is CASSPASSGNTIYF.

This clone is a singleton in its sample. This chain links TRBV5-4 with TRBJ1-6; possible D gene TRBD1, 5 bases. The CDR3 contains 16 residues. The V and J ends lost 4 bases and 9 bases respectively, with 20 bases between them. Germline values: CDR1 SGHNT, CDR2 YYREEE (reference sequence). The CDR3 bases are TGTGCCAGCAGCCGGATGGTTGGCCAGGGAGGTTCACCCCTCCACTTT. As protein: CASSRMVGQGGSPLHF.

The chain is built from TRBV27 and TRBJ2-2, with 7 bases fitting TRBD1. Germline-derived CDR1 and CDR2 are MNHEY and SMNVEV (reference sequence). The CDR3 consists of 14 residues. J gave up 0 bases and V 9 bases, and 4 bases lay outside the gene matches. CDR3 amino acids: CASHGTANTGELFF. Here the CDR3 DNA reads TGTGCCAGTCACGGGACAGCGAACACCGGGGAGCTGTTTTTT.

The chain carries TRBV12-3 or TRBV12-4 and TRBJ2-1; D unclear. The CDR3 has 12 amino acids. Trimming left V 5 bases short and J 9 bases short, with 11 bases between. DNA of the CDR3: TGTGCCAGCAGTGCCCCGGGTCCTGAGCAGTTCTTC. Translation: CASSAPGPEQFF.

The chain couples TRBV2 to TRBJ1-6; D call uncertain. This CDR3 region has 11 residues. Trimming cost V 7 bases and J 7 bases, with 5 bases left between them. Germline V gene lookup returns CDR1 SNHLY and CDR2 FYNNEI. The CDR3 DNA follows: TGTGCCAGCACTCAGAATTCACCCCTCCACTTT. Amino acids: CASTQNSPLHF.